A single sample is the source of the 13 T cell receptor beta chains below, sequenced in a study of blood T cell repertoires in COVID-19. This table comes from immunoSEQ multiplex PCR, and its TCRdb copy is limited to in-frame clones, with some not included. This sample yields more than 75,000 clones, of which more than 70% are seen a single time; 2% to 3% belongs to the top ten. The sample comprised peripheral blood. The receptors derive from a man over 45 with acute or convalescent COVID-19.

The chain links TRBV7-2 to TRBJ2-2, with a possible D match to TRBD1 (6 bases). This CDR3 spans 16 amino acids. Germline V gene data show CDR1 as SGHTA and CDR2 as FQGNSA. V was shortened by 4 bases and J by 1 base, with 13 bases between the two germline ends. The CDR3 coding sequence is TGTGCCAGCAGCTCAAGGGGGAACAGGAACACCGGGGAGCTGTTTTTT. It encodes CASSSRGNRNTGELFF.

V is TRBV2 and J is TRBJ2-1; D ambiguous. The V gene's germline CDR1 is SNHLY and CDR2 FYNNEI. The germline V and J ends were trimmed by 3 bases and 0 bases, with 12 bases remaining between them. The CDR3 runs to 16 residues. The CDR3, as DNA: TGTGCCAGCAGTGACGATACTGGTTACTCCTACAATGAGCAGTTCTTC. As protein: CASSDDTGYSYNEQFF.

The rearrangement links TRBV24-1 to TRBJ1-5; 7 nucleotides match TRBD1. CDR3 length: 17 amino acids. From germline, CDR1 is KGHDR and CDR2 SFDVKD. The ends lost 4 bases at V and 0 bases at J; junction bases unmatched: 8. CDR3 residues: CATSEAGGNPSNQPQHF. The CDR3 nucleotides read TGTGCCACCAGTGAGGCAGGGGGAAACCCTAGCAATCAGCCCCAGCATTTT.

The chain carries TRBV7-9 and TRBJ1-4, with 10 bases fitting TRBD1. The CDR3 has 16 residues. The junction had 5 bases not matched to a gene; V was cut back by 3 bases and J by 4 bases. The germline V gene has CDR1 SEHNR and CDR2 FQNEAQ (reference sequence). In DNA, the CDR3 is TGTGCCAGCAGCTTGGGGACAGGGGCGTATAATGAAAAACTGTTTTTT. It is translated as CASSLGTGAYNEKLFF.

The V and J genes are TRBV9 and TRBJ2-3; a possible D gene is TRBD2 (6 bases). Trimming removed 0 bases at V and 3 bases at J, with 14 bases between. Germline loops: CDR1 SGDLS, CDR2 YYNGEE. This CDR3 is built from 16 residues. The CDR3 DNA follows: TGTGCCAGCAGCGTAGTGCGGGGAGAAGGGACAGATACGCAGTATTTT. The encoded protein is CASSVVRGEGTDTQYF. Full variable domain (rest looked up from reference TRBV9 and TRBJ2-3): DSGVTQTPKHLITATGQRVTLRCSPRSGDLSVYWYQQSLDQGLQFLIQYYNGEERAKGNILERFSAQQFPDLHSELNLSSLELGDSALYFCASSVVRGEGTDTQYFGPGTRLTVL.

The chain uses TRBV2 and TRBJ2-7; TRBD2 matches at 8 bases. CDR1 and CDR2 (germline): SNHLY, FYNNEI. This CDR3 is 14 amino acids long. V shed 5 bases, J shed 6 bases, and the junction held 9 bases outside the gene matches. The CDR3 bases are TGTGCCAGCAGTAGAGGCCGGGGGGGCGTCGAGCAGTACTTC. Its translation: CASSRGRGGVEQYF.

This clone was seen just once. The CDR3 reads CASSQRGGKGMTEAFF. The CDR3 coding sequence is TGTGCCAGCAGCCAACGGGGGGGGAAGGGAATGACTGAAGCTTTCTTT. The rearrangement joins TRBV3-1 (or the pseudogene TRBV3-2) to TRBJ1-1, with D maybe TRBD1 (5 bases). This CDR3 region has 16 residues. V shed 2 bases and J shed 5 bases, with 18 bases lying between them. CDR1 is LGHDT, CDR2 YNNKEL, per germline (reference sequence).

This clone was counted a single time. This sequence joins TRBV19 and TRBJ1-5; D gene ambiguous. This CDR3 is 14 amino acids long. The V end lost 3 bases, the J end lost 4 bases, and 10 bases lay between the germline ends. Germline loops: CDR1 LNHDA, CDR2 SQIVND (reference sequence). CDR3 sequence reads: CASSIWAGNQPQHF. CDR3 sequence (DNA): TGTGCCAGTAGTATTTGGGCAGGTAATCAGCCCCAGCATTTT. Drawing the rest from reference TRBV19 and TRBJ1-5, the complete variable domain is DGGITQSPKYLFRKEGQNVTLSCEQNLNHDAMYWYRQDPGQGLRLIYYSQIVNDFQKGDIAEGYSVSREKKESFPLTVTSAQKNPTAFYLCASSIWAGNQPQHFGDGTRLSIL.

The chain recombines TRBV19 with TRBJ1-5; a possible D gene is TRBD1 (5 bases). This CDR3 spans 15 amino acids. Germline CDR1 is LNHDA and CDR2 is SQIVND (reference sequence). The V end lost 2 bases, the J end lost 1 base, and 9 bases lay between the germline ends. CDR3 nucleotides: TGTGCCAGTAGTATAACAAGGGGAAGCAATCAGCCCCAGCATTTT. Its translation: CASSITRGSNQPQHF.

DNA for the CDR3: TGTGCCAGTACCCCGAGGAACACTCGGGTGACCCAGCATTTT. The encoded protein is CASTPRNTRVTQHF. V and J are TRBV19 and TRBJ1-5; D gene uncertain. CDR1 and CDR2 (germline): LNHDA, SQIVND (reference sequence). Trimming removed 7 bases at V and 11 bases at J, with 21 bases between. The CDR3 spans 14 residues.

CDR3 DNA: TGTGCCAGCAGTTACTCACCGGGAGACCTAAGCACAGATACGCAGTATTTT. Protein product: CASSYSPGDLSTDTQYF. The J gene is TRBJ2-3, the V gene TRBV6-2 or TRBV6-3, with TRBD2 as a possible D gene (6 bases). The CDR3 loop spans 17 amino acids. Trimming took 0 bases from V and 0 from J, leaving 13 bases between them. Looked up from germline, CDR1 is MNHEY and CDR2 is SVGEGT.

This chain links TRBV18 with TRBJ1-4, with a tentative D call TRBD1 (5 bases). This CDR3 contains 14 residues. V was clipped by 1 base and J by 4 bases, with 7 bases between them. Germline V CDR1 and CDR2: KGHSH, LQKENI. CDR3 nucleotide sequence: TGTGCCAGCTCACCACAGGGGCTTAATGAAAAACTGTTTTTT. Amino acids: CASSPQGLNEKLFF.

This CDR3 reads CASSVEDRLQDTQYF. The CDR3 DNA sequence: TGTGCCAGCAGCGTAGAGGACAGGTTACAGGATACGCAGTATTTT. The V and J genes are TRBV2 and TRBJ2-3; 7 bases are a match to TRBD1. The germline V gene encodes CDR1 SNHLY and CDR2 FYNNEI. The CDR3 is 15 amino acids. V was pared by 6 bases and J by 6 bases, with 12 bases of the junction left unmatched.